This TCR beta chain derives from a study of control samples from healthy donors and cancer patients. Sequencing was performed with immunoSEQ multiplex PCR; in TCRdb, only in-frame clones are kept and a portion is missing. The sample lists roughly 86,000 clones, about nine tenths occurring once. This receptor was taken from a man aged 25-45 years in good health. What was sequenced was blood.

Here the CDR3 reads CASSEGDGAYEQYF. The CDR3 coding sequence is TGTGCCAGCAGTGAAGGAGACGGGGCCTACGAGCAGTACTTC. The V and J genes are TRBV2 and TRBJ2-7; maybe TRBD2 (5 bases). Trimming took 1 base from V and 2 from J, leaving 9 bases between them. There are 14 residues in the CDR3. Germline lookup yields CDR1 SNHLY and CDR2 FYNNEI.